The subject of this entry is one T cell receptor (beta chain). Its specificity is not known. This table comes from immunoSEQ multiplex PCR, and its TCRdb copy is limited to in-frame clones, with some not included. This sample carries under 20,000 clones, around 93% of them seen once, and the ten largest clones take over 40%. CDR3 length equals 15 residues. Unmatched junction bases numbered 9, after V lost 4 bases and J lost 4 bases. CDR1 is GTSNPN, CDR2 SVGIG, per germline (reference sequence). This record comes from a study of STAT3 mutations in large granular lymphocyte leukemia. Background on the study: Roughly two fifths of treated T-LGLL patients showed hematologic response to immunosuppression. General study points: Samples missed the first appearance of the clone. Some patients had dominant TCR clones larger than their STAT3 mutant burden. At least one immunodominant TCR beta clonotype appeared in every T-cell large granular lymphocyte leukemia patient. TCR clonotype switching after therapy occurred in about 30% of the 18 patients.

The chain employs TRBV30 and TRBJ2-5; 10 bases are shared with TRBD1. Sequencing was done on a sample of peripheral blood mononuclear cells. This clonotype originated in a man aged 60-69 years with T-cell large granular lymphocyte leukemia. Some clones in this sample may be carry-over from other donors' samples. The CDR3 DNA follows: TGTGCCTGGACCACCCCGACAGGGGGCGCAGAGACCCAGTACTTC. It is translated as CAWTTPTGGAETQYF.